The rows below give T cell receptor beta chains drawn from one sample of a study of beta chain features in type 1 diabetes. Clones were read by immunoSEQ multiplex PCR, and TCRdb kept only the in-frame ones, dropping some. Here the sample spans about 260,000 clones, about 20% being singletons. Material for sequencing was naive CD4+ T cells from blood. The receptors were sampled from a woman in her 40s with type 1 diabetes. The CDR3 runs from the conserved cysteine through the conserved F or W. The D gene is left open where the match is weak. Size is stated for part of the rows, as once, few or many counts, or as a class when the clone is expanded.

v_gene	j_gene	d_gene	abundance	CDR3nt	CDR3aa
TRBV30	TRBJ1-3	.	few	TGTGCCTGGAGTGTACAGGAACTAAGGGGAAACACCATATATTTT	CAWSVQELRGNTIYF
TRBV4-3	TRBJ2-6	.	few	TGCGCCAGCAGCGTAGCGTCCCTCTCTGGGGCCAACGTCCTGACTTTC	CASSVASLSGANVLTF
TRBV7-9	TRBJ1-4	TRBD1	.	TGTGCCGGGGGACAGGGAGGTGAAAAACTGTTTTTT	CAGGQGGEKLFF
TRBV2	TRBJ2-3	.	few	TGTGCCAGCAGTACAGGGCCCCTAGGAGATACGCAGTATTTT	CASSTGPLGDTQYF
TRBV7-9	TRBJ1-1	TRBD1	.	TGTGCCAGCAGCCCCACAGGGGCGGACACTGAAGCTTTCTTT	CASSPTGADTEAFF
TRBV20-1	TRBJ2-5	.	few	TGCAGTGCTACCGGAGGAGAGACCCAGTACTTC	CSATGGETQYF
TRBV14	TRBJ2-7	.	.	TGTGCCAGCAGCCCAGGGGTGCGTGACATCCTCTACGAGCAGTACTTC	CASSPGVRDILYEQYF
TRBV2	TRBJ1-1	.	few	TGTGCCAGCAGTCCTGACAGACTGAACACTGAAGCTTTCTTT	CASSPDRLNTEAFF
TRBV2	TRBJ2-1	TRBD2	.	TGTGCCAGCAGTGACGAGGGAGGGAGGGGCAATGAGCAGTTCTTC	CASSDEGGRGNEQFF
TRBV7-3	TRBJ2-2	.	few	TGTGCCAGCAGCTCACAGGGATCCTACACCGGGGAGCTGTTTTTT	CASSSQGSYTGELFF
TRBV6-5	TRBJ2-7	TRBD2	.	TGTGCCAGCAGTTATGGGACTAGCGGCGACGAGCAGTACTTC	CASSYGTSGDEQYF
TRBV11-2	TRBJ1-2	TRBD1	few	TGTGCCAGCAGCTTAACAGGGGAGGATGGCTACACCTTC	CASSLTGEDGYTF
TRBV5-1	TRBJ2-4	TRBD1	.	TGCGCCAGCAGCGGGCCCACAGGGGACAAAAACATTCAGTACTTC	CASSGPTGDKNIQYF
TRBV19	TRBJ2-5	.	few	TGTGCCAGTATGGCGGCCTGGGGGGTTAAAGAGACCCAGTACTTC	CASMAAWGVKETQYF
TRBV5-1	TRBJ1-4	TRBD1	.	TGCGCCAGCAGCTCCGGACAGGGGGACAGTGAAAAACTGTTTTTT	CASSSGQGDSEKLFF
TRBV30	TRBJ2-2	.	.	TGTGCCTGGAGTCCCAGGACCGGGGAGCTGTTTTTT	CAWSPRTGELFF
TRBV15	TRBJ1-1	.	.	TGTGCCACCAGCACAGGGTCCCGGTCGGATAACACTGAAGCTTTCTTT	CATSTGSRSDNTEAFF
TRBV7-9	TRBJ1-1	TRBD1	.	TGTGCCGCCTCTGACAGGGCAAGTACTGAAGCTTTCTTT	CAASDRASTEAFF
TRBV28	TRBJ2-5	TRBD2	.	TGTGCCAGCAGTTTACTAGCGGGCAACCAAGAGACCCAGTACTTC	CASSLLAGNQETQYF
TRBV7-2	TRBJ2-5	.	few	TGTGCCAGCAGCTTAGTCGTACGGTCCCAAGAGACCCAGTACTTC	CASSLVVRSQETQYF
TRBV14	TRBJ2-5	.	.	TGTGCCAGCAGCCAAGAGGGGCAGCAAGAGACCCAGTACTTC	CASSQEGQQETQYF
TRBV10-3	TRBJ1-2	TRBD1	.	TGTGCCATCAGTGACGACAGGGGCTATGGCTACACCTTC	CAISDDRGYGYTF
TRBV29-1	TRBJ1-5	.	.	TGCAGCGTTGGGGTGGCGGGGGCGCAGCCCCAGCATTTT	CSVGVAGAQPQHF
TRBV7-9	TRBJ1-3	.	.	TGTGCCAGCAGCCGCCAGACAGTGGGAAACACCATATATTTT	CASSRQTVGNTIYF
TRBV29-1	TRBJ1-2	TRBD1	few	TGCAGCGTTGAAACTGGGACAGGGTTCTATGGCTACACCTTC	CSVETGTGFYGYTF
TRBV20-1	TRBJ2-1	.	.	TGCAGTGCTGAGTACAATGAGCAGTTCTTC	CSAEYNEQFF
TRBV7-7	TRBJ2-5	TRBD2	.	TGTGCCAGCAGCTTAGCGCTAGCGGGGACCCCTCACTTC	CASSLALAGTPHF
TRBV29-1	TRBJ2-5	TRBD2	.	TGCAGCGCTGACAGCGGGGAAGAGACCCAGTACTTC	CSADSGEETQYF
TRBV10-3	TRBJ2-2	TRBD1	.	TGTGCCATCAGGGGACAGGTGAACACCGGGGAGCTGTTTTTT	CAIRGQVNTGELFF
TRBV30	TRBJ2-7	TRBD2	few	TGTGCCTGGGGAAGGGTAGCGGGGTCCTACGAGCAGTACTTC	CAWGRVAGSYEQYF
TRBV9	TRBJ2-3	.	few	TGTGCCAGCAGCGTAGCTCCGGACTTTCCTAGCACAGATACGCAGTATTTT	CASSVAPDFPSTDTQYF
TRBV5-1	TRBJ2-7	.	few	TGCGCCAGCAGCCCCAGGCAGGCCGAGGGCGAGCAGTACTTC	CASSPRQAEGEQYF
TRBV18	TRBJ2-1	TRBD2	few	TGTGCCAGCTCACTTAGACTAGCCGAGGTTAACAATGAGCAGTTCTTC	CASSLRLAEVNNEQFF
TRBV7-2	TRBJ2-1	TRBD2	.	TGTGCCAGCAGCATCGGGACTAGCGGCAATGAGCAGTTCTTC	CASSIGTSGNEQFF
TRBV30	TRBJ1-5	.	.	TGTGCCTGGAGTGGGACGCGGGCAACTCAGCCCCAGCATTTT	CAWSGTRATQPQHF
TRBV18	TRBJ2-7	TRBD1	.	TGTGCCAGCTCACCTCCGGGACAGGGGGCCCACGAGCAGTACTTC	CASSPPGQGAHEQYF
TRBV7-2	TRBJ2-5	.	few	TGTGCCAGCAGCCCAGTCTGGAGTCCGGAGACCCAGTACTTC	CASSPVWSPETQYF
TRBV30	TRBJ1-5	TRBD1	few	TGTGCCTGGAGTTTCACAGGGGGCAATCAGCCCCAGCATTTT	CAWSFTGGNQPQHF
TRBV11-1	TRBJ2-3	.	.	TGTGCCAGCAGCAATACCCGCGGGTCCTGGATGGACCGGGCAGATACGCAGTATTTT	CASSNTRGSWMDRADTQYF
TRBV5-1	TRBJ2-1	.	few	TGCGCCAGCAGCCCAGGGGGGAGTATAGCATCCAATGAGCAGTTCTTC	CASSPGGSIASNEQFF
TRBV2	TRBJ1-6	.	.	TGTGCCAGCAGTGTCGAGGATAATTCACCCCTCCACTTT	CASSVEDNSPLHF
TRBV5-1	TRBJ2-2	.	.	TGCGCCAGCAGCTCGGACGGGGCCGGGGAGCTGTTTTTT	CASSSDGAGELFF
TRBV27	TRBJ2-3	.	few	TGTGCCAGCTATCCGTGGGGAGTGCCAGATACGCAGTATTTT	CASYPWGVPDTQYF
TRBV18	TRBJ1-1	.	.	TGTGCCAGCTCACCACTCGCCCGAGGGGCTTTCTTT	CASSPLARGAFF
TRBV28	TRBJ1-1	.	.	TGTGCCAGCAGTTTAAGAAAAACGGAGAACGAAGCTTTCTTT	CASSLRKTENEAFF
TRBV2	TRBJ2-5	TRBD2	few	TGTGCCAGCAAGCGGGAGACCGGTACTGTCGAGACCCAGTACTTC	CASKRETGTVETQYF
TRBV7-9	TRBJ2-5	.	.	TGTGCCAGCAGCCAGGACTTACTTCAAGAGACCCAGTACTTC	CASSQDLLQETQYF
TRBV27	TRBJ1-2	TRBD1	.	TGTGCCAGCAGTTCTAGGGGGCGCGGGTATGGCTACACCTTC	CASSSRGRGYGYTF
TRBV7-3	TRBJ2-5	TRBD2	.	TGTGCCAGCAGCTTAGGGGGGGAGGATAGCGGGATGTTGGAGACCCAGTACTTC	CASSLGGEDSGMLETQYF
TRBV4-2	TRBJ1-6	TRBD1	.	TGTGCCAGCAGCGATTGGACAGGGCCGGGGTCACCCCTCCACTTT	CASSDWTGPGSPLHF
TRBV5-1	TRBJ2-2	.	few	TGCGCCAGTCTACCTGGGCCCCCGAACACCGGGGAGCTGTTTTTT	CASLPGPPNTGELFF
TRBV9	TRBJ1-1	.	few	TGTGCCAGCAGTACCCTGGACAGCGAAGCTTTCTTT	CASSTLDSEAFF
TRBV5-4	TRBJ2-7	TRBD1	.	TGTGCCAGCAGCCGGACAGGGAGTTCCCAGTACTTC	CASSRTGSSQYF
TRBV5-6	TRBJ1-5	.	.	TGTGCCAGCAGCTTGGGGGGAGGATGGCAGCCCCAGCATTTT	CASSLGGGWQPQHF
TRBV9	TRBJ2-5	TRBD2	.	TGTGCCAGCAGCGGCTTACTAGCGGGGGGACCCCTAGACTTC	CASSGLLAGGPLDF